This paragraph reports one T cell receptor beta chain. The data are from a study of shared clonotypes between healthy human individuals. Selected positively for CCR7 and CD45RO-negative, naive CD8 cells excluded terminally differentiated effector memory CD45RA+ cells. This table comes from immunoSEQ multiplex PCR, and its TCRdb copy is limited to in-frame clones, with some not included. This sample carries about 2.2 million clones, about 93% of them seen once, and the ten largest clones take around 1.8%. Trimming stripped 5 bases from V and 7 bases from J, with 15 bases between. This CDR3 region has 14 residues. Germline V CDR1 and CDR2: MNHEY, SMNVEV (reference sequence).

The V call is TRBV27, the J call TRBJ2-4; D uncertain. This receptor was obtained from a man aged 18 to 35 in good health. Some clones in this sample may be carry-over from other donors' samples. Sequencing was performed on naive CD8+ T cells from PBMCs. CDR3 region: CASSPTPPLNIQYF. CDR3 DNA: TGTGCCAGCAGTCCAACGCCCCCTCTTAACATTCAGTACTTC.